This T cell receptor beta chain originates from a study of T cell responses to AZD1222 COVID-19 vaccine. Libraries were prepared by immunoSEQ multiplex PCR; TCRdb keeps only in-frame clonotypes and omits some of them. Of 60,000 to 70,000 clones in the sample, 65% to 90% are singletons; the top ten hold roughly 5%. This CDR3 has 15 amino acids. Germline lookup yields CDR1 MNHNY and CDR2 SVGAGI (reference sequence). As regards this clone: The germline gene is not matched at one end of the junction; a read error may be the cause.

The V gene is TRBV6-6, the J gene TRBJ1-5; D not certain. This receptor was obtained from an adult in good health. The input for sequencing was peripheral blood, taken on day 0 of AZD1222 vaccination. The CDR3 loop reads CASTYGSGGGQPQHF. The DNA for the CDR3 is TGTGCCAGCACTTACGGGTCTGGAGGTGGACAGCCCCAGCATTTT.